A selection of T cell receptor beta chains follows, all from one sample in a study of shared clonotypes between healthy human individuals. Clones were read by immunoSEQ multiplex PCR, and TCRdb kept only the in-frame ones, dropping some. The table includes more than 2,000,000 clones, 85% to 95% detected once. Sequencing used naive CD4+ T cells from PBMCs. The receptor source for this set is a man between 18 and 35 years old in good health. Some clones in this sample may be carry-over from other donors' samples. CDR3s leave out the opening cysteine and the closing phenylalanine or tryptophan.

TRBJ1-2 TRBV28 ASRPAGQNYGYT
TRBJ2-3 TRBV30 AWSASLSTDTQY
TRBJ2-7 TRBV6-1 ASSILAVRGYEQY
TRBJ1-1 TRBV18 ASSRRTGIDTEAF
TRBJ2-3 TRBV18 ASSLLAGVSDTQY
TRBJ2-2 TRBV6-5 ASSFSRATGELF
TRBJ1-2 TRBV28 ASSLTTPPQANYGYT
TRBJ1-3 TRBV9 ASTRGVLQEGNTIY
TRBJ1-2 TRBV4-1 ASSQGTGNYGYT
TRBJ2-5 TRBV5-1 ASSSGFGSQETQY
TRBJ1-3 TRBV18 ASSPRQPSGNTIY
TRBJ2-7 TRBV28 ASSPTGPGLAISEQY
TRBJ1-5 TRBV27 ASRWTGENNQPQH
TRBJ2-7 TRBV11-2 ASSDSGISYEQY
TRBJ2-7 TRBV28 ASSPIGTARSEQY
TRBJ2-6 TRBV29-1 SVYSGANVLT